This TCR beta chain emerged from a study of T cell repertoires in cytomegalovirus infection. About the research overall: CMV epitopes that were recently identified and HLA-C-restricted were used alongside well-studied HLA-B-restricted ones.

On this clonotype: Antigen specificity is unknown.

TCRdb itself ran the reads through MiXCR, one entry per CDR3 protein. The table records about 920,000 distinct CDR3 sequences, around 29% of them present only once. Germline CDR1 DFQATT, CDR2 SNEGSKA (reference sequence). The CDR3 runs 12 residues. The V end lost 7 bases, the J end lost 0 bases, and 6 bases lay between the germline ends. The gene calls are TRBV20-1 and TRBJ2-2; unclear D gene. This TCR was sampled from a human donor in good health (CMV status not recorded). Some clones in this sample may be carry-over from other donors' samples. The material was cultured CD8+ T cells from PBMCs, obtained from culture after CMV antigen stimulation. The CDR3: CSGHANTGELFF. The CDR3 DNA reads as TGCAGTGGCCACGCGAACACCGGGGAGCTGTTTTTT.